This is a list of T cell receptor beta chains from one sample in a study of blood T cell repertoires in COVID-19. The table came from immunoSEQ multiplex PCR; TCRdb's copy has only in-frame clones and leaves some out. There are about 56,000 clones in the sample; roughly 89% occur only once, and around 45% lies in the top ten. The sequencing sample was made of peripheral blood. Source of these receptors: a woman aged 55-75 years with COVID-19, enrolled during active disease. CDR3s include the opening cysteine and the closing phenylalanine or tryptophan. The order of the fields is clone size, D gene, J gene, V gene, CDR3 protein, CDR3 DNA. A D gene is named only where the DNA matches it firmly. Where a row states a size, it is once, few, many or the class of an expanded clone; other rows omit it.

>NA|TRBD1|TRBJ2-7|TRBV19
CASSSRTGSYEQYF
TGTGCCAGTAGTAGTAGGACAGGATCCTACGAGCAGTACTTC
>NA|NA|TRBJ1-5|TRBV6-1
CASSDRGVSNQPQHF
TGTGCCAGCAGTGATCGGGGAGTCAGCAATCAGCCCCAGCATTTT
>NA|TRBD2|TRBJ2-7|TRBV2
CASSEALLWEGGYEQYF
TGTGCCAGCAGTGAAGCCCTCCTTTGGGAGGGAGGCTACGAGCAGTACTTC
>NA|TRBD1|TRBJ1-4|TRBV5-6
CASSLLYRGKEKLFF
TGTGCCAGCAGCCTTTTGTACAGGGGGAAGGAAAAACTGTTTTTT
>NA|NA|TRBJ2-2|TRBV7-2
CASSFGTTKTGELFF
TGTGCCAGCAGCTTCGGGACAACTAAGACCGGGGAGCTGTTTTTT
>NA|NA|TRBJ2-6|TRBV6-1
CASSESFARSGANVLTF
TGTGCCAGCAGTGAATCCTTCGCCCGGTCTGGGGCCAACGTCCTGACTTTC
>NA|TRBD2|TRBJ2-2|TRBV3-1/TRBV3-2
CASSQEVGLAGVGTGELFF
TGTGCCAGCAGCCAAGAAGTTGGACTAGCGGGAGTAGGCACCGGGGAGCTGTTTTTT
>once|NA|TRBJ2-1|TRBV5-1
CASIPQDGNEQFF
TGCGCCAGCATCCCACAGGACGGCAATGAGCAGTTCTTC
>NA|NA|TRBJ2-2|TRBV7-8
CASTLGLHTGELFF
TGTGCCAGCACCCTGGGACTCCACACCGGGGAGCTGTTTTTT
>once|NA|TRBJ1-4|TRBV6-5
CASSYSTGGTNEKLFF
TGTGCCAGCAGTTACTCGACAGGAGGCACTAATGAAAAACTGTTTTTT
>few|TRBD1|TRBJ2-2|TRBV7-8
CASSPRDSPGTGELFF
TGTGCCAGCAGCCCTCGGGACAGCCCGGGCACCGGGGAGCTGTTTTTT
>NA|TRBD1|TRBJ2-3|TRBV10-3
CAIGRTGAVDTQYF
TGTGCCATCGGAAGGACAGGGGCGGTAGATACGCAGTATTTT
>once|NA|TRBJ2-2|TRBV10-1
CASKGDTGELFF
TGCGCCAGTAAGGGAGACACCGGGGAGCTGTTTTTT
>NA|TRBD2|TRBJ2-7|TRBV12-3/TRBV12-4
CASSSLGGEQYF
TGTGCCAGCAGTTCCCTCGGGGGGGAGCAGTACTTC
>NA|NA|TRBJ1-6|TRBV2
CASRSAGSPLHF
TGTGCCAGCAGATCGGCGGGTTCACCCCTCCACTTT
>NA|NA|TRBJ2-1|TRBV7-8
CASSLAGRTAGEQFF
TGTGCCAGCAGCTTAGCGGGACGGACCGCGGGGGAGCAGTTCTTC
>NA|NA|TRBJ2-1|TRBV27
CASSREEGADNEQFF
TGTGCCAGCAGCCGCGAGGAGGGGGCGGACAATGAGCAGTTCTTC
>NA|TRBD1|TRBJ2-2|TRBV6-5
CASSYSTGVTGELFF
TGTGCCAGCAGTTACTCGACAGGGGTCACCGGGGAGCTGTTTTTT
>NA|TRBD2|TRBJ2-2|TRBV24-1
CATGLAGGVGELFF
TGTGCCACCGGACTAGCGGGCGGTGTCGGGGAGCTGTTTTTT
>NA|TRBD2|TRBJ2-2|TRBV6-5
CASKVAGELSGELFF
TGTGCCAGCAAGGTAGCGGGCGAACTTTCCGGGGAGCTGTTTTTT
>few|TRBD1|TRBJ2-5|TRBV29-1
CSVADRGIQETQYF
TGCAGCGTTGCGGACAGGGGGATCCAAGAGACCCAGTACTTC
>NA|NA|TRBJ1-3|TRBV5-1
CASSADMSSGNTIYF
TGCGCCAGCAGCGCCGACATGAGCTCTGGAAACACCATATATTTT
>NA|NA|TRBJ2-1|TRBV27
CASSLTGTANEQFF
TGTGCCAGCAGTTTAACAGGGACGGCGAATGAGCAGTTCTTC
>NA|TRBD2|TRBJ2-1|TRBV7-2
CASSGQSGGYNEQFF
TGTGCCAGCAGCGGCCAGTCGGGGGGATACAATGAGCAGTTCTTC
>NA|TRBD1|TRBJ1-1|TRBV5-1
CASSWDRLNTEAFF
TGCGCCAGCAGCTGGGACAGATTGAACACTGAAGCTTTCTTT
>NA|TRBD1|TRBJ1-1|TRBV7-2
CASSFGQGAEAFF
TGTGCCAGCAGCTTCGGACAGGGCGCTGAAGCTTTCTTT
>NA|TRBD1|TRBJ1-2|TRBV7-9
CASSFGQGNGYTF
TGTGCCAGCAGCTTTGGACAGGGTAATGGCTACACCTTC
>NA|TRBD1|TRBJ2-2|TRBV2
CASSEYRTGGGHGELFF
TGTGCCAGCAGTGAATACAGGACAGGGGGCGGTCACGGGGAGCTGTTTTTT